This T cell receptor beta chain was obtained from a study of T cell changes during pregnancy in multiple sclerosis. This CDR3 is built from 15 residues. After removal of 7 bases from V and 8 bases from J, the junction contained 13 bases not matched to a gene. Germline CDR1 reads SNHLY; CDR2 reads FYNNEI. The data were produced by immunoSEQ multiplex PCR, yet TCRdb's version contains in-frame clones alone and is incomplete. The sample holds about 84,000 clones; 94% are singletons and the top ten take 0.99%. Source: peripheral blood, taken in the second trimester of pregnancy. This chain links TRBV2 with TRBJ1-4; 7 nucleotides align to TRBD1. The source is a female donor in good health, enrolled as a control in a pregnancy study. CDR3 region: CASNDRDVYSEKLFF. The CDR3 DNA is TGTGCCAGCAACGACAGGGACGTCTACTCCGAAAAACTGTTTTTT.